This T cell receptor (beta chain) was found in a study of control samples from healthy donors and cancer patients. TCRdb's table, derived via immunoSEQ multiplex PCR, lists solely in-frame clones and lacks some. The data hold around 120,000 clones, with approximately 92% observed a single time. The CDR3 sequence is 15 residues long. Per germline, CDR1 MNHEY and CDR2 SMNVEV (reference sequence). The V end was cut by 3 bases, the J end by 5 bases, with 13 bases between. The chain is built from TRBV27 and TRBJ1-4, with D maybe TRBD1 (6 bases). Sequenced sample: PBMCs. This receptor was identified in a woman aged 45-60 years with colorectal cancer. This CDR3 reads CASSFNRAENEKLFF. The CDR3 nucleotides are TGTGCCAGCAGTTTCAACAGGGCTGAAAATGAAAAACTGTTTTTT.